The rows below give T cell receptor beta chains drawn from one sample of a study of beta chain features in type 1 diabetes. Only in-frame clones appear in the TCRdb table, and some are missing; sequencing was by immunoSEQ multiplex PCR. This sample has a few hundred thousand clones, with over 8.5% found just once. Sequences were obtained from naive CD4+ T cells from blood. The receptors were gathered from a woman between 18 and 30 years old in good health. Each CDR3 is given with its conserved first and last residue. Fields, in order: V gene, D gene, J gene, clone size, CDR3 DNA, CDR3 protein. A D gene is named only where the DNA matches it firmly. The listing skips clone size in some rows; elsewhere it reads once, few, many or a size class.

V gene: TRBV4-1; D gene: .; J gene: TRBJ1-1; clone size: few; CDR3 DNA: TGCGCCAGCAGCCAAGATCTGGGCAGCCTGGACACTGAAGCTTTCTTT; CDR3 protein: CASSQDLGSLDTEAFF
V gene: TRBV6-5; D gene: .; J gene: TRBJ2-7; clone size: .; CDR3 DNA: TGTGCCAGCAGTAGCCCCTCCGACTCCTACGAGCAGTACTTC; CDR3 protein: CASSSPSDSYEQYF
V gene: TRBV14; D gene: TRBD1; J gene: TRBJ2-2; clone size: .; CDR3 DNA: TGTGCCAGCAGCCAGAGGAGACAGGGAATCGGGGAGCTGTTTTTT; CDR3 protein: CASSQRRQGIGELFF
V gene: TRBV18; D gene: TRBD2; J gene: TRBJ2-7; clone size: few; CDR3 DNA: TGTGCCAGCTCACCACAACCGACTAGCGTCTACGAGCAGTACTTC; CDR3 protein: CASSPQPTSVYEQYF
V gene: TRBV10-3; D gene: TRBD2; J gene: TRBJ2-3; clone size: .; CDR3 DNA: TGTGCCATCAGGGGACTAGCGGGGATAGATACGCAGTATTTT; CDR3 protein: CAIRGLAGIDTQYF
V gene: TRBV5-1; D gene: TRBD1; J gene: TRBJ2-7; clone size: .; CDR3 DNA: TGCGCCAGCAGCTTGGATTACAGGGGTTACGAGCAGTACTTC; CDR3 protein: CASSLDYRGYEQYF
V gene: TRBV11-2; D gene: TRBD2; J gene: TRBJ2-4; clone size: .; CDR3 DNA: TGTGCCAGCAGCTTATTCGTGGGGGTCTCGGGGGGGTCACATCAGTACTTC; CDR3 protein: CASSLFVGVSGGSHQYF
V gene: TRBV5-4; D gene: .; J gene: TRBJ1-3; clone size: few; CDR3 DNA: TGTGCCAGCAGCTCCTTCGGTGGAAACACCATATATTTT; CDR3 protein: CASSSFGGNTIYF
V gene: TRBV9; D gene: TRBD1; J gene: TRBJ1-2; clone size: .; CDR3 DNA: TGTGCCAGCAGCCAGGACAGGGGCTATGGCTACACCTTC; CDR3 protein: CASSQDRGYGYTF
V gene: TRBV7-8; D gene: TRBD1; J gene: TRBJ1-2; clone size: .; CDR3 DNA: TGTGCCAGCAGCTCGGACAGGAGAAAAAACTATGGCTACACCTTC; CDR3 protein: CASSSDRRKNYGYTF
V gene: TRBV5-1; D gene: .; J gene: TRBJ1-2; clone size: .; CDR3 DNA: TGCGCCAGCAGCCCAGGCCCGGGGGTTTACGGCTACACCTTC; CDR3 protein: CASSPGPGVYGYTF
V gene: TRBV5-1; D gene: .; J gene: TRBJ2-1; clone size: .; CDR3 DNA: TGCGCCAGCAGCGGAAAGGGAGGCTACAATGAGCAGTTCTTC; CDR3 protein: CASSGKGGYNEQFF
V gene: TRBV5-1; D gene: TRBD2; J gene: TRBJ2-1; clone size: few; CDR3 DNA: TGCGCCAGCAGCTTCCGGACCGGTGCTTCTACTAGCGGGAGATACAATGAGCAGTTCTTC; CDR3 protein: CASSFRTGASTSGRYNEQFF
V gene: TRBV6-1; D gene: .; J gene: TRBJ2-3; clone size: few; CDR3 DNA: TGTGCCAGCAGTGAGTATCCGGGTGCAGATACGCAGTATTTT; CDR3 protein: CASSEYPGADTQYF
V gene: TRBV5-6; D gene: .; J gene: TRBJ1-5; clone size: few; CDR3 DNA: TGTGCCAGCAGCTCGATCCGACAGGTCCGACAGCCCCAGCATTTT; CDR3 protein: CASSSIRQVRQPQHF
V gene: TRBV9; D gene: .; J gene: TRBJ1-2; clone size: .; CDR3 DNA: TGTGCCAGCAGCGTGGGGTCCATGGAGGAGGGGAACTATGGCTACACCTTC; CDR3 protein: CASSVGSMEEGNYGYTF
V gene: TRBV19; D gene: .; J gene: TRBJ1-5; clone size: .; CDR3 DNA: TGTGCCAGTAGTATAGGGGCCGATTATCAGCCCCAGCATTTT; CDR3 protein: CASSIGADYQPQHF
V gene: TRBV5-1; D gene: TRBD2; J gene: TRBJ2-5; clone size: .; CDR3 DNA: TGCGCCAGCAGCTTGACCCTAGCGGTTGGGGAGACCCAGTACTTC; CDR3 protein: CASSLTLAVGETQYF
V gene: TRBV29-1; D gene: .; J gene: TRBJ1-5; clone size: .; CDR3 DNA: TGCAGCGTTGGGACAGTCGATCAGCCCCAGCATTTT; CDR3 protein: CSVGTVDQPQHF
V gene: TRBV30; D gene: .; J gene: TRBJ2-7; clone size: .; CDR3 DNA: TGTGCCTGGAAAGGGGGGGATTTGGGCGAGCAGTACTTC; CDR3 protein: CAWKGGDLGEQYF
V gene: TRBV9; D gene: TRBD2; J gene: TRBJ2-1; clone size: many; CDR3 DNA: TGTGCCAGCAGCGTAGAGGGAGCGGGGGGGCCGAGGAATGAGCAGTTCTTC; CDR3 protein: CASSVEGAGGPRNEQFF
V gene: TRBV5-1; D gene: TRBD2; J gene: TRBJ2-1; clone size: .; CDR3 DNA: TGCGCCAGCAAGCGGGAACCCCCCTACAATGAGCAGTTCTTC; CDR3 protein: CASKREPPYNEQFF
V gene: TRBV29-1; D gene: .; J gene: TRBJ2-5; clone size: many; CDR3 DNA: TGCAGCGTTGAAGGGGGGCGGGAGACCCAGTACTTC; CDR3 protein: CSVEGGRETQYF
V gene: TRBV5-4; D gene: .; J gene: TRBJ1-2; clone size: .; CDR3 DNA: TGTGCCAGCAGCTCCGGGCTAGGACAGCCATACTATGGCTACACCTTC; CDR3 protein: CASSSGLGQPYYGYTF
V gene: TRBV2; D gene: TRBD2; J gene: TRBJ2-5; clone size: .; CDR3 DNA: TGTGCCAGCAGTGAACGGGAGGCTAGCCAAGAGACCCAGTACTTC; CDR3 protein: CASSEREASQETQYF
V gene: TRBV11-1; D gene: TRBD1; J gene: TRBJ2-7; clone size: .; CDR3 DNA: TGTGCCAGCAGGGGGGCTGGGACAGGGGCTTCCTACGAGCAGTACTTC; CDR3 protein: CASRGAGTGASYEQYF
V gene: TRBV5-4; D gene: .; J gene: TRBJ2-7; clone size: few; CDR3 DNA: TGTGCCAGCAGCTCGCCGACTTCGACCTACGAGCAGTACTTC; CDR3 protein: CASSSPTSTYEQYF
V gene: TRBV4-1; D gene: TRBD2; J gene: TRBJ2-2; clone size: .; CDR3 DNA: TGCGCCAGCAGCCAGACTTTAGCGGGAGGGCCTGGTACCGGGGAGCTGTTTTTT; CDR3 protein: CASSQTLAGGPGTGELFF
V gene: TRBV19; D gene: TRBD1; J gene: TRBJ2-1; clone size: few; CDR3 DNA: TGTGCCAGTAGTATAGATCTGGGGACAGGGGGATACAATGAGCAGTTCTTC; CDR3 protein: CASSIDLGTGGYNEQFF
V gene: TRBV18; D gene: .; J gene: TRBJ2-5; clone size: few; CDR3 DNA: TGTGCCAGCTCAGCAGGAGGTGACGAGACCCAGTACTTC; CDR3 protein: CASSAGGDETQYF
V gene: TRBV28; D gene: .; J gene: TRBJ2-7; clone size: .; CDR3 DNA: TGTGCCAGCAGTTTAGAAGCGTCTGAGTCCTACGAGCAGTACTTC; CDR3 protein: CASSLEASESYEQYF
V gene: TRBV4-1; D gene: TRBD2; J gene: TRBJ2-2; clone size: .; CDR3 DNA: TGCGCCAGCAGCCAAGTCGAGGGAGGGCCGAACACCGGGGAGCTGTTTTTT; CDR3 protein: CASSQVEGGPNTGELFF
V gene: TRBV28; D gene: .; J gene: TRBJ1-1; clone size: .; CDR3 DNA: TGTGCCAGCAGTCTGACGACAGGCAGACGACATGAAGCTTTCTTT; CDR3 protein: CASSLTTGRRHEAFF
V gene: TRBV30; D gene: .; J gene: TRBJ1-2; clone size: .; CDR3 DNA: TGTGCCTGGAGCATAAACCGGGTATCATATGGCTACACCTTC; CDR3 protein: CAWSINRVSYGYTF
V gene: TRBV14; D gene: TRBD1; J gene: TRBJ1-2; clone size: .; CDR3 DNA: TGTGCCAGCAGCCCACGAGGACAGGGGGCCTATGGCTACACCTTC; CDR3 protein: CASSPRGQGAYGYTF
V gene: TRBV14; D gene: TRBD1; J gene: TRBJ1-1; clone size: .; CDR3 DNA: TGTGCCAGCAGCCTCCGGACAGGGGGGAACACTGAAGCTTTCTTT; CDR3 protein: CASSLRTGGNTEAFF
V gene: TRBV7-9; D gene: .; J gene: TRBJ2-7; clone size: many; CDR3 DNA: TGTGCCAGCAGTCCTTCCGCCATGAAACTGGAGCAGTACTTC; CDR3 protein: CASSPSAMKLEQYF
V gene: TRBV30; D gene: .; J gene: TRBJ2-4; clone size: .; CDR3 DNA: TGTGCCTGGAGTGACACAGGCGTACTAGCCAAAAACATTCAGTACTTC; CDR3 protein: CAWSDTGVLAKNIQYF
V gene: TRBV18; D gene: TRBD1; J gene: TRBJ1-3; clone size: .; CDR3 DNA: TGTGCCAGCTCACCGTCCGGGACAGGGTCCGGAAACACCATATATTTT; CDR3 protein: CASSPSGTGSGNTIYF
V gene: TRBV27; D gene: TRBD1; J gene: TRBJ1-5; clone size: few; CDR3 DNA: TGTGCCAGCAGCCAAGGGGGCCCGGCAAATCAGCCCCAGCATTTT; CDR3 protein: CASSQGGPANQPQHF
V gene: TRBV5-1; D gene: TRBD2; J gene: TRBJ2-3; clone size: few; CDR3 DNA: TGCGCCAGCAGCTCGGCAGGACTAGCGGGCACAGATACGCAGTATTTT; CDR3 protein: CASSSAGLAGTDTQYF
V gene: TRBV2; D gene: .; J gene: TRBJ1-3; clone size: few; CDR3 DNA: TGTGCCAGCAGTGTTGCTACCAAGCGGGGAAACACCATATATTTT; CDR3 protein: CASSVATKRGNTIYF
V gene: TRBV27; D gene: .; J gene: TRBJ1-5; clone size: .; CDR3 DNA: TGTGCCAGCAGTTTAGCGGCACAGGATCAGCCCCAGCATTTT; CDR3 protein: CASSLAAQDQPQHF
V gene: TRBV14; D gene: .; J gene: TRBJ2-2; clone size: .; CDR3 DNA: TGTGCCAGCAGCCTGGGGGCCAGGGTCCGGGAGCTGTTTTTT; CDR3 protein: CASSLGARVRELFF
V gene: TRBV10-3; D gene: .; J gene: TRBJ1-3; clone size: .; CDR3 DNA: TGTGCCATCAGTGAGGGACTGAGCTCTGGAAACACCATATATTTT; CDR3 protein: CAISEGLSSGNTIYF
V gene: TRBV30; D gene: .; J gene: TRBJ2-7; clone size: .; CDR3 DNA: TGTGCCTGGAGTGTACGCAGGGCCGACGAGCAGTACTTC; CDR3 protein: CAWSVRRADEQYF
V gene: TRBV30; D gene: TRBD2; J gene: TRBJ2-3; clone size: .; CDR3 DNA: TGTGCCTGGAGTGCTAGCGGGGGCTTAGATACGCAGTATTTT; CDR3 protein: CAWSASGGLDTQYF
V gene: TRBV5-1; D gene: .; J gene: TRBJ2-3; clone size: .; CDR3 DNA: TGCGCCAGCAGACCGGGAGAGGGCACAGATACGCAGTATTTT; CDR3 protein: CASRPGEGTDTQYF
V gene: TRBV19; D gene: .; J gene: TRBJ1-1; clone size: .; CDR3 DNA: TGTGCCAGTAAGAGAGCGTTCGGGACTGAAGCTTTCTTT; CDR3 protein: CASKRAFGTEAFF
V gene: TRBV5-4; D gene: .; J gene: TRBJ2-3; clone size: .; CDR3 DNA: TGTGCCAGCAGCTTGGTGGGCCCAGATACGCAGTATTTT; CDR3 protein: CASSLVGPDTQYF
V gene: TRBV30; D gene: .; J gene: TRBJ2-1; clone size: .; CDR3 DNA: TGTGCCTGGAACAGGGTCTTCAATGAGCAGTTCTTC; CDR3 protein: CAWNRVFNEQFF
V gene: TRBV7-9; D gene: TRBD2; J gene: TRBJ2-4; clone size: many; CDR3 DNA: TGTGCCAGCAGCACGACTGTCAAGGGACTAGCGGGGACCGCGGACATTCAGTACTTC; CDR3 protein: CASSTTVKGLAGTADIQYF
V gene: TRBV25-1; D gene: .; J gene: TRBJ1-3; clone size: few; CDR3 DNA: TGTGCCAGCAGTGGTGGCAGCTCTGGAAACACCATATATTTT; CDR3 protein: CASSGGSSGNTIYF